This T cell receptor (beta chain) stems from a study of blood T cell repertoires in COVID-19. Study-level information: Material from acute and convalescent COVID-19 was sourced from the United States, Italy and Spain. PBMCs, B-cell-depleted T cells, or T cells provided the cDNA or gDNA that made up the material.

This CDR3 has 15 residues. J lost 11 bases, V lost 2 bases, and 6 bases had no gene match. The germline V gene has CDR1 MNHNS and CDR2 SASEGT. In the source study's methods: Amplification from reference gene primers served as the basis for estimated nucleated cell counts. TCRdb keeps only in-frame clones here, not all; method: immunoSEQ multiplex PCR. Clonal size and the V and J genes are those of that table, whereas D and trimming came from the DNA. The data contain 250,000 to 300,000 clones, around 78% of them singletons. The table lists this clone with a few counts. The receptor's source is a man aged 55 to 70 who had recovered from COVID-19. Source material: peripheral blood. The V and J genes are TRBV6-1 and TRBJ1-4; 12 bases map to TRBD1. CDR3 DNA sequence: TGTGCCAGCAGTGAACAGGGACAGGGGGCTGTGAAACTGTTTTTT. Translation gives CASSEQGQGAVKLFF.